This TCR beta chain was obtained from a study of blood T cells in healthy people across ages. A second PCR of roughly 7 to 11 cycles used a sample-barcoded 5' primer and a J-beta primer mix. Via MiXCR, TCRdb re-called the 5' RACE reads, giving one row per CDR3 protein. The data show 1.2 million to 1.5 million distinct CDR3 sequences, with 42% seen just once and 7% to 9.5% held by the top ten. CDR1 DFQATT and CDR2 SNEGSKA come from the germline V gene (reference sequence). V was cut by 5 bases and J by 4 bases, with 14 bases left in between. The CDR3 runs 13 residues. This clonotype is a singleton in its sample.

This rearrangement joins TRBV20-1 to TRBJ2-5, with D perhaps matching TRBD2 (6 bases). The receptor comes from a woman aged 18-29 years in good health. The sample taken for sequencing was blood. CDR3 sequence reads: CSAGVGGSETQYF. The CDR3 region has the DNA TGCAGTGCTGGAGTAGGAGGGTCAGAGACCCAGTACTTC.